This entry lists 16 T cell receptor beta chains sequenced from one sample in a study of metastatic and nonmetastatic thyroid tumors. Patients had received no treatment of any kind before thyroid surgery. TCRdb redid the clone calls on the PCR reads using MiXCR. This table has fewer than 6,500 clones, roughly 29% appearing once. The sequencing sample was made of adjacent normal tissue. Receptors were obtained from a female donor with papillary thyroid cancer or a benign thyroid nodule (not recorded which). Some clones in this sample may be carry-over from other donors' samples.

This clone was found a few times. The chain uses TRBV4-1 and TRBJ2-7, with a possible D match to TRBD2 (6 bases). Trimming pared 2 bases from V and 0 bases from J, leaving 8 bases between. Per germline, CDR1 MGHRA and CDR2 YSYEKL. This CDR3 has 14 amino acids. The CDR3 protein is CASSQTSLSYEQYF. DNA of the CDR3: TGCGCCAGCAGCCAAACTAGCCTCTCCTACGAGCAGTACTTC.

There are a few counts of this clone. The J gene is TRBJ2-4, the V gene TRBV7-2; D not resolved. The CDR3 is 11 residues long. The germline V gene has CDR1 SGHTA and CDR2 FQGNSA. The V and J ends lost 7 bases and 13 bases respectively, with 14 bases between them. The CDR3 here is CASTEAAIQYF. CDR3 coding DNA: TGTGCCAGCACCGAGGCGGCCATCCAGTACTTC. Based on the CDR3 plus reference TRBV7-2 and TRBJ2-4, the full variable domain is GAGVSQSPSNKVTEKGKDVELRCDPISGHTALYWYRQSLGQGLEFLIYFQGNSAPDKSGLPSDRFSAERTGGSVSTLTIQRTQQEDSAVYLCASTEAAIQYFGAGTRLSVL.

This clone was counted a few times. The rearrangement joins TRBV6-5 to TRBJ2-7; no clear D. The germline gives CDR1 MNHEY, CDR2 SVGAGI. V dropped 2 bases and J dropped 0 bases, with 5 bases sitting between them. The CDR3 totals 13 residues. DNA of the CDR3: TGTGCCAGCAGTTACGGCGGCTCCTACGAGCAGTACTTC. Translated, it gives CASSYGGSYEQYF.

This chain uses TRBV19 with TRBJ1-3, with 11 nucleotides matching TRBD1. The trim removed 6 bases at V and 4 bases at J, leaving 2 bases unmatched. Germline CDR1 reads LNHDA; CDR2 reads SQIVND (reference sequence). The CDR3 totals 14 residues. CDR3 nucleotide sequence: TGTGCCAGTAGGGACAGGGGGCGCGGAAACACCATATATTTT. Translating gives CASRDRGRGNTIYF.

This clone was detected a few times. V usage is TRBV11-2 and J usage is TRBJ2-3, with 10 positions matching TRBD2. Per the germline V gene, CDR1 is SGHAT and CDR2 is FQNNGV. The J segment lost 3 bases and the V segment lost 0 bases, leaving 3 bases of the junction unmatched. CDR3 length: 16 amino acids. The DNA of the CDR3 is TGTGCCAGCAGCTTAGAAGGAGCGGGAGGGACAGATACGCAGTATTTT. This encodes CASSLEGAGGTDTQYF.

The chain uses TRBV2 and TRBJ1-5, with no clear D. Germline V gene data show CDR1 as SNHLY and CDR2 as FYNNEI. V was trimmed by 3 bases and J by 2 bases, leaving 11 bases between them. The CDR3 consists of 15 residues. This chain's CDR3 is CASSESGNRNQPQHF. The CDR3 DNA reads TGTGCCAGCAGTGAGTCGGGGAATCGCAATCAGCCCCAGCATTTT.

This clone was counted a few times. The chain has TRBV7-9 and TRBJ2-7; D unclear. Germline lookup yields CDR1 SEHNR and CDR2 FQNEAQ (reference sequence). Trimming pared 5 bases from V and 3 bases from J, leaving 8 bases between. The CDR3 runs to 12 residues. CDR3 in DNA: TGTGCCAGCAGCCATGTGGTCTACGAGCAGTACTTC. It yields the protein CASSHVVYEQYF.

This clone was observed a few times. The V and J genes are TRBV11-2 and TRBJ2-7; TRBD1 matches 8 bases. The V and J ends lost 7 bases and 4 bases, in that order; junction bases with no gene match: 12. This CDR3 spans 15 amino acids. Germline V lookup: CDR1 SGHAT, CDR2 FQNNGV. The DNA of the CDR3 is TGTGCCAGCAAACCAGGGGGCGCCGCCCCATACGAGCAGTACTTC. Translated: CASKPGGAAPYEQYF.

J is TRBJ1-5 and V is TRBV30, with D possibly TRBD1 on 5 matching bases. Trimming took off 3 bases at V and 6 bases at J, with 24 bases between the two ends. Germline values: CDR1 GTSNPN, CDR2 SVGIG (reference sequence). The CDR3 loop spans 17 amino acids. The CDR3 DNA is TGTGCCTGGAGCCTTTCGAGGGGTTTGAGTTTCGGTCAGCCCCAGCATTTT. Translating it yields CAWSLSRGLSFGQPQHF.

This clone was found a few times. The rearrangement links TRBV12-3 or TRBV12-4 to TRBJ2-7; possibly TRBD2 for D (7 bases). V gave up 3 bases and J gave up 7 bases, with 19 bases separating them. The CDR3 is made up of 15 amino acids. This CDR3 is CASSFRGGGAEEQYF. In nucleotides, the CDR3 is TGTGCCAGCAGTTTCAGGGGCGGGGGTGCGGAGGAGCAGTACTTC.

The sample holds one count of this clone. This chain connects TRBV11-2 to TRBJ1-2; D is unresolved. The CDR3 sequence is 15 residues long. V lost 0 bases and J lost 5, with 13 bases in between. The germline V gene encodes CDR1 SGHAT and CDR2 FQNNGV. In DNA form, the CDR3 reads TGTGCCAGCAGCTTAGAAAGGACGGATTATTATGGCTACACCTTC. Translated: CASSLERTDYYGYTF.

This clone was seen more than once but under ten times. DNA of the CDR3: TGTGCCAGCAGCTTAGCGGGACAGAGCTACGAGCAGTACTTC. It is translated as CASSLAGQSYEQYF. The chain employs TRBV13 and TRBJ2-7; 7 positions agree with TRBD1. After removal of 1 base from V and 3 bases from J, the junction contained 3 bases not matched to a gene. CDR3 length equals 14 residues. The V gene's germline CDR1 is PRHDT and CDR2 FYEKMQ (reference sequence).

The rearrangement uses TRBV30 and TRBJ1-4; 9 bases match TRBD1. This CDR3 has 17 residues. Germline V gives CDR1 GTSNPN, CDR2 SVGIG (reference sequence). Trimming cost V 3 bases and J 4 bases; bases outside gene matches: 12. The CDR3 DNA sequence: TGTGCCTGGAGGAGGCGGGGGACAGGGCCTTTTAATGAAAAACTGTTTTTT. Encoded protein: CAWRRRGTGPFNEKLFF.

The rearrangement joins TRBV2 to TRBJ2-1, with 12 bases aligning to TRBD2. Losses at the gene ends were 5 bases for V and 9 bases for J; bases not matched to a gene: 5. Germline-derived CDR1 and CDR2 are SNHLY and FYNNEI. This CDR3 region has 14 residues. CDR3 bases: TGTGCCAGCAGTCTAGCGGGGGGGCCTCGTGAGCAGTTCTTC. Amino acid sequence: CASSLAGGPREQFF.

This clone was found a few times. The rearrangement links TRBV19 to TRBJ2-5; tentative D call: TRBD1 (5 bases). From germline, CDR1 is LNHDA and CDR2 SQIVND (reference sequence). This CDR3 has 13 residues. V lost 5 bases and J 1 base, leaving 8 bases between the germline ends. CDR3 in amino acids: CASSSRAQETQYF. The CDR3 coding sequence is TGTGCCAGTAGTTCCAGGGCCCAAGAGACCCAGTACTTC.

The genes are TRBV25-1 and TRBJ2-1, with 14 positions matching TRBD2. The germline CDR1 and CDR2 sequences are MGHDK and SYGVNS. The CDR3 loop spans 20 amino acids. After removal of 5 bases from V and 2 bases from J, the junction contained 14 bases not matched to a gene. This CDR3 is CASSPTTGTSGSVTYNEQFF. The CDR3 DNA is TGTGCCAGCAGTCCAACAACCGGGACTAGCGGGAGTGTCACCTACAATGAGCAGTTCTTC. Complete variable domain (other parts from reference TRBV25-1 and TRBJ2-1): EADIYQTPRYLVIGTGKKITLECSQTMGHDKMYWYQQDPGMELHLIHYSYGVNSTEKGDLSSESTVSRIRTEHFPLTLESARPSHTSQYLCASSPTTGTSGSVTYNEQFFGPGTRLTVL.